The T cell receptor beta chain under discussion was sequenced for a study of blood T cells in healthy people across ages. Findings and caveats of the study: Compared with aged donors, long-lived donors showed fewer expanded clones, suggesting selection.

On this clonotype: No antigen is known for it.

Individuals who donated were healthy Caucasians from Russia aged about 6 to 100. Investigators took approximately 9.4 milliliters of peripheral blood from every donor. No fewer than 6 million PBMCs went into each sample. A second PCR, run for about 6 to 11 cycles, used a sample-barcoded 5' primer plus a J-beta primer mix. TCRdb processed the 5' RACE reads anew with MiXCR; each CDR3 protein has one entry. Found here are nearly 800,000 distinct CDR3 sequences, just over 55% of them singletons; the top ten hold about a quarter. The CDR3 spans 16 residues. Germline V lookup: CDR1 MGHDK, CDR2 SYGVNS. V lost 0 bases and J 2 bases, leaving 11 bases between the germline ends.

The chain employs TRBV25-1 and TRBJ1-5; TRBD1 is a possible D gene (5 bases). This receptor was obtained from a man aged 35-49 years in good health. The sample consisted of blood. This CDR3 is CASSEYGGMGNQPQHF. As DNA, the CDR3 is TGTGCCAGCAGTGAATACGGGGGTATGGGCAATCAGCCCCAGCATTTT.